Listed below are T cell receptor beta chains from one sample, sequenced in a study of blood T cell repertoires in COVID-19. Data came from immunoSEQ multiplex PCR; TCRdb stores just in-frame clones and leaves some out. The sample has under 250,000 clones; 65% to 85% are singletons. The source material was peripheral blood. The source of these receptors is a man aged 45-65 years with active or convalescent COVID-19. The conserved cysteine and the conserved F or W are not part of the CDR3 here. Fields, in order: J gene, V gene, CDR3 protein.

>TRBJ2-7|TRBV12-1
ASSFGTSASSYEQY
>TRBJ1-6|TRBV27
ASSQTGVASPLH
>TRBJ1-1|TRBV30
AWSVSGGFTEAF
>TRBJ2-3|TRBV14
ASSQKPSGGADTQY
>TRBJ2-3|TRBV5-5
ASSSGGYADTQY
>TRBJ2-7|TRBV30
AWSYAGRSEQY
>TRBJ2-3|TRBV2
ASRAGTITDTQY
>TRBJ2-2|TRBV4-3
ASSQDLVRGSTGELF
>TRBJ2-5|TRBV30
AWSRDRGRETQY
>TRBJ1-5|TRBV5-1
ASSLETGGQPQH
>TRBJ2-1|TRBV7-2
ASSLEASGYYNEQF
>TRBJ2-1|TRBV7-9
ASSPDLGGYNEQF
>TRBJ1-2|TRBV6-5
ASRSDRGNGYT
>TRBJ2-7|TRBV19
ASSAQPNSYEQY
>TRBJ2-7|TRBV5-4
ASSQQGVSYEQY
>TRBJ2-7|TRBV6-5
ASSREAGTYEQY
>TRBJ2-1|TRBV5-4
ATRDEGGNNEQF
>TRBJ2-3|TRBV5-1
ATREMEGKDTQY
>TRBJ1-1|TRBV29-1
SVSGSRDTEAF
>TRBJ1-2|TRBV5-1
ASSLGQGASGYT
>TRBJ2-2|TRBV14
ASSPRLGTGELF
>TRBJ1-6|TRBV14
ASSRPGGTNSPLH
>TRBJ2-2|TRBV5-4
ASSLAEGNTGELF
>TRBJ2-6|TRBV30
AWTGGSGANVLT
>TRBJ2-5|TRBV19
ASSIILPGTSGGTKETQY
>TRBJ1-2|TRBV5-1
ASSFRGGDYGYT
>TRBJ1-1|TRBV9
ASSPGGGNTEAF
>TRBJ1-3|TRBV7-2
ASSPRVTRSGNTIY
>TRBJ2-2|TRBV7-8
ASSRVGGATGELF
>TRBJ1-1|TRBV19
ASGTGANTEAF
>TRBJ1-5|TRBV24-1
ATGTGTGDFNSNQPQH
>TRBJ2-2|TRBV11-2
ASSSGTLPGELF
>TRBJ2-5|TRBV7-9
ASSLGLAGDKETQY
>TRBJ2-3|TRBV6-5
ASSYWGQGTTDTQY
>TRBJ2-3|TRBV3-1/TRBV3-2
ASSQGNWRTTDTQY
>TRBJ1-2|TRBV2
ASSEGVGVVIGYT
>TRBJ1-6|TRBV5-3
ARLQDENSYNSPLH
>TRBJ1-5|TRBV28
ASSHPRVQPQH
>TRBJ1-2|TRBV29-1
SVDAAGNFGYT
>TRBJ2-3|TRBV28
ASTKQGSLGDTQY
>TRBJ2-2|TRBV5-1
ASSLGQTGELF
>TRBJ1-5|TRBV30
AWSVSEYSNQPQH
>TRBJ1-1|TRBV6-5
ASSRPLEAF
>TRBJ2-7|TRBV5-8
ASNLQGMGYEQY
>TRBJ2-3|TRBV2
ASSLRQGSTDTQY
>TRBJ1-1|TRBV2
ASRMGQLNTEAF
>TRBJ1-1|TRBV5-1
ASSLGSGGTEAF
>TRBJ1-2|TRBV7-2
ASSLGAGGQGYT
>TRBJ1-2|TRBV19
ASIPASDREVGGYT
>TRBJ1-2|TRBV9
ASSKTGGYGYT